These 18 T cell receptor beta chains originate from one sample sequenced in a study of shared clonotypes between healthy human individuals. TCRdb keeps only in-frame clones here, not all; method: immunoSEQ multiplex PCR. Of some 2 million clones in the sample, 85% to 95% were seen once. As defined, naive CD8 cells were CD45RO-negative and positively selected for CCR7, with terminally differentiated effector memory CD45RA+ cells excluded. Sequenced: naive CD8+ T cells sorted from blood. The receptors shown here come from a man aged 18 to 30 in good health.

This clone was seen only a few times. The chain is built from TRBV6-5 and TRBJ1-6; D remains unclear. The CDR3 sequence is 15 residues long. V lost 7 bases and J lost 8, with 18 bases in between. Germline V lookup: CDR1 MNHEY, CDR2 SVGAGI. The CDR3 sequence is CASTRTRVTDSPLHF. CDR3 bases: TGTGCCAGCACCAGAACGAGAGTTACGGATTCACCCCTCCACTTT.

The rearrangement joins TRBV5-6 to TRBJ2-6; D unresolved. CDR3 length equals 13 residues. Germline values: CDR1 SGHDT, CDR2 YYEEEE. V was shortened by 4 bases and J by 12 bases, with 14 bases between the two germline ends. DNA for the CDR3: TGTGCCAGCAGCCCTCGGGCCGTCCCCGTCCTGACTTTC. This translates into CASSPRAVPVLTF.

This clone was detected a few times. The gene calls are TRBV30 and TRBJ1-1; 12 bases match TRBD1. Germline-derived CDR1 and CDR2 are GTSNPN and SVGIG (reference sequence). This CDR3 spans 18 amino acids. The V gene end was trimmed by 0 bases and the J gene end by 7 bases; junction bases not matched to a gene: 15. The CDR3, as DNA: TGTGCCTGGAGTGTACCCCTTGGGACAGGGGGCAAATCTCGTGAAGCTTTCTTT. Protein sequence: CAWSVPLGTGGKSREAFF.

In the case of this clone: The sample contains more than one DNA sequence encoding this CDR3. The genes are TRBV5-1 and TRBJ2-7, with D possibly TRBD1 on 5 matching bases. V was pared by 0 bases and J by 1 base, with 11 bases between. This CDR3 region has 15 residues. CDR1 and CDR2 from the germline V gene are SGHRS and YFSETQ. CDR3 residues: CASSLGQGKSYEQYF. For the CDR3, the DNA is TGCGCCAGCAGCTTGGGCCAGGGTAAATCCTACGAGCAGTACTTC.

The rearrangement links TRBV27 to TRBJ1-2; D possibly corresponds to TRBD1 (5 bases). Deletions cut 4 bases from V and 2 bases from J, with 8 bases between. CDR1 is MNHEY and CDR2 is SMNVEV in the germline V gene (reference sequence). The CDR3 is 13 amino acids. The CDR3 DNA follows: TGTGCCAGCAGTTATACAGGAAACTATGGCTACACCTTC. Translation gives CASSYTGNYGYTF.

The V gene is TRBV29-1, the J gene TRBJ1-1; possible D gene TRBD1, 5 bases. Trimming cost V 6 bases and J 2 bases, with 16 bases left between them. This CDR3 region has 14 residues. The V gene's germline CDR1 is SQVTM and CDR2 ANQGSEA. The CDR3 sequence is CSVLVPGSNTEAFF. CDR3 coding DNA: TGCAGCGTCTTAGTCCCAGGGTCCAACACTGAAGCTTTCTTT.

The gene calls are TRBV25-1 and TRBJ2-7; 10 bases line up with TRBD1. V dropped 6 bases and J dropped 4; count of bases not matched to a gene: 3. Germline values: CDR1 MGHDK, CDR2 SYGVNS. The CDR3 is 13 amino acids. The CDR3 DNA is TGTGCCAGCAGGGACAGGGGGTTTTACGAGCAGTACTTC. Amino acids: CASRDRGFYEQYF.

This clone has a handful of counts. The V gene is TRBV28, the J gene TRBJ1-1; tentatively, D is TRBD1 (5 bases). This CDR3 contains 12 residues. V was trimmed by 2 bases and J by 11 bases, leaving 12 bases between them. CDR1 and CDR2 from the germline V gene are MDHEN and SYDVKM. The CDR3 DNA reads as TGTGCCAGCAGTTTAAACCAGGGTTGGGCTTTCTTT. Its protein product is CASSLNQGWAFF.

This clone was seen a single time. The V and J genes are TRBV16 and TRBJ1-5; no definite D call. Germline CDR1 is KGHSY and CDR2 is FQNENV. This CDR3 comprises 13 residues. V was clipped by 2 bases and J by 5 bases, with 7 bases between them. CDR3 nucleotides: TGTGCCAGCAGCCAAAACGGTCATCAGCCCCAGCATTTT. As protein: CASSQNGHQPQHF.

Of note for this clone: It may be a read error: a sequence one base away is much more abundant. Other DNA sequences from this sample encode an identical CDR3 as well. The J gene is TRBJ2-7, the V gene TRBV2; D remains ambiguous. Trimming took off 3 bases at V and 3 bases at J, with 3 bases between the two ends. This CDR3 has 11 amino acids. CDR1 is SNHLY and CDR2 is FYNNEI in the germline V gene. The CDR3 spells CASSEGYEQYF. CDR3 DNA: TGTGCCAGCAGTGAGGGCTACGAGCAGTACTTC.

The count of this clone is one. The rearrangement joins TRBV14 to TRBJ1-1; unclear D gene. Deletions cut 0 bases from V and 5 bases from J, with 10 bases between. The CDR3 extends over 14 amino acids. Germline-derived CDR1 and CDR2 are SGHDN and FVKESK. The CDR3 protein is CASSQDVGGTEAFF. CDR3 in DNA: TGTGCCAGCAGCCAAGATGTAGGTGGGACTGAAGCTTTCTTT.

This chain uses TRBV10-3 with TRBJ2-5; 9 bases map to TRBD1. Germline V gene lookup returns CDR1 ENHRY and CDR2 SYGVKD. With 10 bases clipped from V and 3 bases from J, the junction kept 12 bases outside the gene matches. The CDR3 has 15 residues. DNA of the CDR3: TGTGCCACTCGTCAGGGCCGGGACAGGGAAGAGACCCAGTACTTC. Translation: CATRQGRDREETQYF.

This clone occurred once. J is TRBJ2-5 and V is TRBV5-4; D call uncertain. V was trimmed by 0 bases and J by 5 bases, leaving 11 bases between them. The CDR3 is made up of 14 amino acids. The germline gives CDR1 SGHNT, CDR2 YYREEE (reference sequence). CDR3 in amino acids: CASSLGGLWETQYF. The CDR3 DNA sequence: TGTGCCAGCAGCTTGGGGGGTTTGTGGGAGACCCAGTACTTC.

This clone was detected only once. The rearrangement links TRBV4-1 to TRBJ2-7, with 7 bases that match TRBD2. V gave up 1 base and J gave up 5 bases; unmatched junction bases: 2. From germline, CDR1 is MGHRA and CDR2 YSYEKL. CDR3 length: 13 residues. The CDR3 region is CASSQGGGNEQYF. As DNA, the CDR3 is TGCGCCAGCAGCCAAGGGGGGGGGAACGAGCAGTACTTC.

The chain joins TRBV2 to TRBJ2-1, with TRBD1 identical over 9 bases. Germline V gene data show CDR1 as SNHLY and CDR2 as FYNNEI. J was trimmed by 1 base and V by 5 bases; bases with no gene match: 3. This CDR3 is 15 amino acids long. CDR3 sequence reads: CASSPQGASYNEQFF. The CDR3, as DNA: TGTGCCAGCAGTCCACAGGGGGCATCCTACAATGAGCAGTTCTTC.

This sequence joins TRBV28 and TRBJ1-1, with 7 positions matching TRBD1. In germline, CDR1 is MDHEN, CDR2 SYDVKM. V lost 7 bases and J lost 0; bases outside the gene matches: 8. CDR3 size: 15 residues. CDR3 nucleotides: TGTGCCAGCAACCGGGACAGCCTCATGAACACTGAAGCTTTCTTT. Its protein product is CASNRDSLMNTEAFF.

This clone was counted a single time. The chain has TRBV2 and TRBJ2-7; 7 bases fit TRBD2. Germline CDR1 and CDR2: SNHLY and FYNNEI. The CDR3 covers 14 residues. J lost 1 base, V lost 8 bases, and 8 bases had no gene match. This chain's CDR3 is CASHGPGGSYEQYF. CDR3 bases: TGTGCCAGCCACGGCCCGGGGGGTTCCTACGAGCAGTACTTC.

There are a few counts of this clone. Other nucleotide sequences from this sample produce the same CDR3. This sequence joins TRBV27 and TRBJ2-7; D remains unclear. The CDR3 has 12 amino acids. Germline CDR1 MNHEY, CDR2 SMNVEV (reference sequence). V was pared by 0 bases and J by 4 bases, with 4 bases between. The CDR3 bases are TGTGCCAGCAGTTTATCAGGGTACGAGCAGTACTTC. It yields the protein CASSLSGYEQYF.